This T cell receptor (beta chain) was obtained from a study of shared clonotypes between healthy human individuals. Across the whole study: Per donor, CD8 memory used one plate, CD8 naive used two, CD4 memory used three and CD4 naive used three.

The CDR3 has 16 amino acids. The V segment lost 0 bases and the J segment 2 bases; nucleotides outside the gene matches: 3. Germline assignment: CDR1 MNHEY and CDR2 SVGAGI. Here immunoSEQ multiplex PCR was the method, and the copy in TCRdb shows in-frame clones only, minus some. The sample has more than 2,000,000 clones; around nine tenths are singletons. As concerns this clone: Its antigen remains unidentified.

The study's findings and limits: Richness estimates generally favored naive over memory subsets. The generation probabilities recorded for non-shared clonotypes fell below those of clonotypes shared by all four donors.

This receptor was obtained from a man between 18 and 35 years old in good health. The sample comprised naive CD4+ T cells sorted from blood. Subset denoted: CD45RA+ positively selected. The rearrangement uses TRBV6-5 and TRBJ2-1, with 8 bases that match TRBD2. The CDR3 DNA reads TGTGCCAGCAGTTACTCAGGACTAGCCCCCTACAATGAGCAGTTCTTC. This codes for CASSYSGLAPYNEQFF.